The 28 T cell receptor beta chains below were found in one sample sequenced in a study of PD-1 and CTLA-4 blockade in melanoma. Clones were sequenced by immunoSEQ multiplex PCR, and TCRdb holds only the in-frame ones, with some missing. Of around 20,000 clones listed, approximately 88% were seen once; the top ten hold less than 9.5%. Specimen: CD8+ T cells from peripheral blood, collected before anti-PD-1 treatment. These receptors came from a human donor with melanoma.

The chain uses TRBV24-1 and TRBJ2-1; a possible D gene is TRBD2 (5 bases). The V end was cut by 0 bases, the J end by 1 base, with 9 bases between. Germline CDR1 and CDR2: KGHDR and SFDVKD. The CDR3 runs 16 residues. The CDR3 loop is CATSDLRSGSYNEQFF. The CDR3 DNA is TGTGCCACCAGTGATTTGAGGTCGGGGTCCTACAATGAGCAGTTCTTC.

The V call is TRBV7-6, the J call TRBJ1-2; TRBD1 agrees at 8 bases. There are 13 residues in the CDR3. Trimming took 5 bases from V and 4 from J; bases not matched to a gene: 3. The germline V gene has CDR1 SGHVS and CDR2 FNYEAQ. CDR3 loop: CASSQGAPYGYTF. CDR3 sequence (DNA): TGTGCCAGCAGCCAGGGGGCCCCCTATGGCTACACCTTC.

The rearrangement links TRBV6-5 to TRBJ1-1; D possibly corresponds to TRBD1 (6 bases). The CDR3 spans 14 residues. CDR1 is MNHEY and CDR2 is SVGAGI in the germline V gene. The ends were cut back, 0 bases at V and 3 bases at J, with 8 bases in the middle. CDR3 region: CASSYSQGYTEAFF. CDR3 in DNA: TGTGCCAGCAGTTACTCACAGGGTTACACTGAAGCTTTCTTT.

V is TRBV28 and J is TRBJ1-1; tentative D call: TRBD1 (5 bases). CDR1 is MDHEN and CDR2 is SYDVKM in the germline V gene. Trimming cost V 4 bases and J 5 bases, with 14 bases left between them. There are 14 residues in the CDR3. The CDR3 spells CASSSRGLGTEAFF. CDR3 in DNA: TGTGCCAGCAGTTCCCGGGGCCTGGGGACTGAAGCTTTCTTT. The whole variable domain, remainder taken from reference TRBV28 and TRBJ1-1, is DVKVTQSSRYLVKRTGEKVFLECVQDMDHENMFWYRQDPGLGLRLIYFSYDVKMKEKGDIPEGYSVSREKKERFSLILESASTNQTSMYLCASSSRGLGTEAFFGQGTRLTVV.

The chain uses TRBV7-9 and TRBJ1-2; unclear D gene. With 1 base removed from V and 1 base from J, the gap between germline ends came to 13 bases. The CDR3 runs 16 residues. In germline, CDR1 is SEHNR, CDR2 FQNEAQ (reference sequence). CDR3: CASSLESGEVNYGYTF. The CDR3 nucleotides are TGTGCCAGCAGCTTAGAAAGCGGGGAGGTTAACTATGGCTACACCTTC.

The rearrangement uses TRBV6-2 or TRBV6-3 and TRBJ1-5; D ambiguous. This CDR3 has 13 amino acids. The germline V gene encodes CDR1 MNHEY and CDR2 SVGEGT. The V end lost 0 bases, the J end lost 4 bases, and 4 bases lay between the germline ends. The CDR3 DNA reads as TGTGCCAGCAGTTACTCGCCGAATCAGCCCCAGCATTTT. This translates into CASSYSPNQPQHF.

The V gene is TRBV6-2 or TRBV6-3, the J gene TRBJ1-2; perhaps TRBD1 as D (6 bases). Trimming pared 5 bases from V and 6 bases from J, leaving 10 bases between. The germline V gene encodes CDR1 MNHEY and CDR2 SVGEGT. The CDR3 is 12 amino acids. The CDR3 DNA reads as TGTGCCAGCAGTCAGTACAGGGATGGCTACACCTTC. Residues: CASSQYRDGYTF.

The gene calls are TRBV11-2 and TRBJ1-2; no clear D gene. Trimming cost V 1 base and J 0 bases, with 9 bases left between them. Germline V gene lookup returns CDR1 SGHAT and CDR2 FQNNGV. This CDR3 is 15 amino acids long. Here the CDR3 reads CASSLAPESNYGYTF. Written as DNA, the CDR3 is TGTGCCAGCAGCTTAGCGCCGGAATCTAACTATGGCTACACCTTC.

This sequence joins TRBV27 and TRBJ1-5; no clear D. Germline CDR1 and CDR2: MNHEY and SMNVEV (reference sequence). The length of the CDR3 is 13 residues. The V end lost 4 bases, the J end lost 6 bases, and 10 bases lay between the germline ends. CDR3 residues: CASSSLSGQPQHF. The CDR3 DNA reads as TGTGCCAGCAGTTCCCTCTCCGGTCAGCCCCAGCATTTT.

This rearrangement joins TRBV7-2 to TRBJ2-3; possibly TRBD1 for D (6 bases). Between the trimmed V and J ends, which lost 3 bases and 0 bases, there was a span of 22 bases. The V gene's germline CDR1 is SGHTA and CDR2 FQGNSA. The CDR3 consists of 19 residues. CDR3 region: CASSFPLGAGGSSTDTQYF. CDR3 bases: TGTGCCAGCAGCTTTCCCCTGGGGGCAGGCGGTTCTAGCACAGATACGCAGTATTTT.

The chain links TRBV4-1 to TRBJ1-1; D is unresolved. The CDR3 loop spans 13 amino acids. Trimming cost V 2 bases and J 7 bases, with 11 bases left between them. Germline V gene sequence: CDR1 MGHRA, CDR2 YSYEKL. CDR3 in DNA: TGCGCCAGCAGCCAACCAGAAGTGGTTGAAGCTTTCTTT. It yields the protein CASSQPEVVEAFF.

This clone was picked up one time. This chain connects TRBV4-2 to TRBJ2-1; D unclear. V shed 0 bases and J shed 5 bases, with 14 bases lying between them. Looked up from germline, CDR1 is LGHNA and CDR2 is YNFKEQ. The CDR3 contains 16 residues. This CDR3 reads CASSQDLATGDNEQFF. The CDR3 coding sequence is TGTGCCAGCAGCCAAGATCTTGCAACTGGGGACAATGAGCAGTTCTTC.

V usage is TRBV4-1 and J usage is TRBJ1-2, with D tentatively TRBD1 (6 bases). The germline V and J ends were trimmed by 4 bases and 10 bases, with 16 bases remaining between them. The CDR3 length is 13 residues. From germline, CDR1 is MGHRA and CDR2 YSYEKL. CDR3 residues: CASSPRTDLDYTF. The CDR3 DNA reads TGCGCCAGCAGCCCGCGGACAGACTTGGACTACACCTTC.

The gene calls are TRBV7-9 and TRBJ2-5; TRBD1 might be the D (5 bases). CDR1 and CDR2 (germline): SEHNR, FQNEAQ (reference sequence). Trimming stripped 1 base from V and 5 bases from J, with 14 bases between. The CDR3 contains 15 residues. In DNA form, the CDR3 reads TGTGCCAGCAGCTTAGATCCAGGGTATGAGGAGACCCAGTACTTC. It codes for CASSLDPGYEETQYF.

The V call is TRBV28, the J call TRBJ1-4, with 12 bases that match TRBD1. There are 19 residues in the CDR3. Per the germline V gene, CDR1 is MDHEN and CDR2 is SYDVKM. J was trimmed by 1 base and V by 8 bases; bases with no gene match: 14. CDR3 sequence (DNA): TGTGCCAGCGGCAGAGGGACAGGGGGCGCATTTGAAACTAATGAAAAACTGTTTTTT. The encoded protein is CASGRGTGGAFETNEKLFF.

This sequence joins TRBV28 and TRBJ2-7; D is possibly TRBD1 or TRBD2 (5 bases each). Germline loops: CDR1 MDHEN, CDR2 SYDVKM. The V and J ends lost 7 bases and 5 bases respectively, with 12 bases between them. CDR3 length equals 12 residues. CDR3 coding DNA: TGTGCCAGCAATCGGGGCCCCAACGAGCAGTACTTC. Amino acids: CASNRGPNEQYF. Based on the CDR3 plus reference TRBV28 and TRBJ2-7, the full variable domain is DVKVTQSSRYLVKRTGEKVFLECVQDMDHENMFWYRQDPGLGLRLIYFSYDVKMKEKGDIPEGYSVSREKKERFSLILESASTNQTSMYLCASNRGPNEQYFGPGTRLTVT.

CDR3 in DNA: TGTGCCAGCAGTTTATCAGATTACAATGAGCAGTTCTTC. This sequence encodes CASSLSDYNEQFF. V gene TRBV27 combines with J gene TRBJ2-1; D is unclear. Germline V CDR1 and CDR2: MNHEY, SMNVEV (reference sequence). The CDR3 spans 13 residues. The germline V and J ends were trimmed by 0 bases and 4 bases, with 4 bases remaining between them.

V usage is TRBV6-5 and J usage is TRBJ1-4; D gene unclear. Germline values: CDR1 MNHEY, CDR2 SVGAGI. The CDR3 contains 16 residues. The germline V and J ends were trimmed by 0 bases and 3 bases, with 11 bases remaining between them. The CDR3 reads CASSYSPGGPNEKLFF. The CDR3, as DNA: TGTGCCAGCAGTTACTCCCCGGGAGGTCCTAATGAAAAACTGTTTTTT.

The CDR3 nucleotides are TGCAGCGTTGAAGATCGAGGGTCCGGTTCGGGTTTAAGGTCCTACGAGCAGTACTTC. This gives the protein CSVEDRGSGSGLRSYEQYF. The V and J genes are TRBV29-1 and TRBJ2-7; tentative D call: TRBD2 (5 bases). CDR1 and CDR2 from the germline V gene are SQVTM and ANQGSEA. Trimming left V 0 bases short and J 1 base short, with 25 bases between. The CDR3 consists of 19 residues.

The chain is built from TRBV4-1 and TRBJ2-7, with D possibly TRBD1 on 6 matching bases. Looked up from germline, CDR1 is MGHRA and CDR2 is YSYEKL. The length of the CDR3 is 14 residues. V gave up 3 bases and J gave up 1 base, with 10 bases separating them. The CDR3 DNA reads as TGCGCCAGCAGCCAGGTGGACAGTTCCTACGAGCAGTACTTC. This sequence encodes CASSQVDSSYEQYF.

The J gene is TRBJ1-5, the V gene TRBV7-3; D remains ambiguous. The V end was cut by 0 bases, the J end by 5 bases, with 5 bases between. The V gene's germline CDR1 is SGHTA and CDR2 FQGTGA. This CDR3 has 13 residues. The CDR3 loop is CASSLTYDQPQHF. The CDR3 DNA reads as TGTGCCAGCAGCTTAACGTACGATCAGCCCCAGCATTTT.

The chain uses TRBV2 and TRBJ2-3; 12 positions match TRBD2. CDR1 SNHLY and CDR2 FYNNEI come from the germline V gene. V trimming: 6 bases; J trimming: 4 bases; junction bases outside the gene matches: 8. The CDR3 extends over 16 amino acids. The CDR3 loop is CASRASGGAGADTQYF. CDR3 in DNA: TGTGCCAGCAGAGCTAGCGGGGGGGCCGGAGCAGATACGCAGTATTTT.

CDR3 amino acids: CASSYSRSSYGYTF. The CDR3 DNA reads TGTGCCAGCAGTTACTCTCGCAGTTCTTATGGCTACACCTTC. This chain joins TRBV6-5 and TRBJ1-2; D not resolved. This CDR3 has 14 amino acids. Between the trimmed V and J ends, which lost 0 bases and 5 bases, there was a span of 10 bases. Germline V gene data show CDR1 as MNHEY and CDR2 as SVGAGI.

The rearrangement links TRBV30 to TRBJ1-4; no definite D call. From germline, CDR1 is GTSNPN and CDR2 SVGIG (reference sequence). CDR3 length: 13 residues. The germline V and J ends were trimmed by 0 bases and 5 bases, with 7 bases remaining between them. As DNA, the CDR3 is TGTGCCTGGAGTGTGTGGGGAAATGAAAAACTGTTTTTT. This sequence encodes CAWSVWGNEKLFF.

This chain connects TRBV24-1 to TRBJ2-7; D gene ambiguous. V dropped 0 bases and J dropped 3 bases, with 5 bases sitting between them. The CDR3 covers 13 residues. Germline assignment: CDR1 KGHDR and CDR2 SFDVKD. Here the CDR3 reads CATSDLPFYEQYF. The CDR3 DNA reads TGTGCCACCAGTGATTTGCCATTCTACGAGCAGTACTTC.

The rearrangement uses TRBV19 and TRBJ2-1, with D perhaps matching TRBD1 (6 bases). V was trimmed by 5 bases and J by 4 bases, leaving 15 bases between them. Germline V gene lookup returns CDR1 LNHDA and CDR2 SQIVND (reference sequence). The CDR3 is 15 amino acids. The CDR3: CASSLQGLGYNEQFF. In DNA, the CDR3 is TGTGCCAGTAGTCTCCAGGGGTTGGGGTACAATGAGCAGTTCTTC.

The chain uses TRBV27 and TRBJ1-1; D ambiguous. Deletions cut 1 base from V and 5 bases from J, with 8 bases between. Germline V gene data show CDR1 as MNHEY and CDR2 as SMNVEV (reference sequence). The CDR3 totals 13 residues. The CDR3 loop is CASSLLAVTEAFF. The CDR3 DNA sequence: TGTGCCAGCAGTTTATTAGCCGTAACTGAAGCTTTCTTT.

V and J are TRBV6-6 and TRBJ1-5; tentative D call: TRBD1 (6 bases). Germline V gene data show CDR1 as MNHNY and CDR2 as SVGAGI (reference sequence). Trimming took off 2 bases at V and 4 bases at J, with 9 bases between the two ends. The CDR3 extends over 14 amino acids. The CDR3 DNA reads TGTGCCAGCAGTTACCAGGGGAGTAATCAGCCCCAGCATTTT. Translating gives CASSYQGSNQPQHF.